This T cell receptor (beta chain) was documented in a study of blood T cells in healthy people across ages. Study findings and constraints: Measured against age, TCR beta diversity per million T cells decreased in a roughly linear manner. Considered underestimates were the diversity estimates obtained from one million T cells.

Caucasian, healthy and from Russia, the donors were aged between about 6 and 90. As to this clonotype: Its target is unknown. A much more abundant neighbour one base away suggests this may be a read error.

Sample-barcoded 5' priming and a J-beta primer mix drove a second PCR of about 6 to 12 cycles. Sequencing of every sample gave 2.5 million or more CDR3-containing paired-end reads. TCRdb reprocessed the 5' RACE reads with MiXCR, giving one entry per CDR3 protein. Among around 1.5 million distinct CDR3 sequences listed, around 35% were seen once. Between the trimmed V and J ends, which lost 0 bases and 6 bases, there was a span of 9 bases. The CDR3 totals 13 residues. Per the germline V gene, CDR1 is LNHNV and CDR2 is YYDKDF (reference sequence). The clonotype was recovered from a woman in her thirties in good health. The sample consisted of blood. The rearrangement links TRBV15 to TRBJ2-7; D is unresolved. CDR3 sequence reads: CATSRDPLAEQYF. CDR3 DNA: TGTGCCACCAGCAGAGATCCCTTGGCCGAGCAGTACTTC.